Below, 5 T cell receptor beta chains from the same sample are listed, as sequenced in a study of control samples from healthy donors and cancer patients. The repertoire was sequenced with immunoSEQ multiplex PCR; TCRdb's copy has only in-frame clones and lacks some. The sample yields 90,000 to 100,000 clones, roughly four fifths seen once. The specimen was blood. The receptors here all came from a man aged 55 to 69 in good health.

The gene calls are TRBV28 and TRBJ1-1; possibly TRBD1 for D (6 bases). CDR1 MDHEN and CDR2 SYDVKM come from the germline V gene. This CDR3 is 13 amino acids long. Trimming shortened V by 7 bases and J by 9 bases, and 18 bases separated the two germline ends. The CDR3 coding sequence is TGTGCCAGCATAAGGTGGCAGGGGAGTCAAGCTTTCTTT. Amino acid sequence: CASIRWQGSQAFF.

This rearrangement joins TRBV24-1 to TRBJ2-2; D remains ambiguous. The CDR3 length is 12 residues. V lost 4 bases and J 8 bases, leaving 7 bases between the germline ends. Germline-derived CDR1 and CDR2 are KGHDR and SFDVKD. CDR3 protein: CATSDGKGELFF. CDR3 nucleotides: TGTGCCACCAGTGACGGAAAGGGGGAGCTGTTTTTT.

The rearrangement uses TRBV9 and TRBJ2-3; D gene unclear. The CDR3 extends over 14 amino acids. Trimming left V 0 bases short and J 0 bases short, with 5 bases between. Germline CDR1 is SGDLS and CDR2 is YYNGEE. The CDR3 loop reads CASSVERSTDTQYF. The CDR3 DNA follows: TGTGCCAGCAGCGTAGAGCGCAGCACAGATACGCAGTATTTT.

A note on this clone: Sequence at one end of the junction differs from germline and may be a read error. The chain has TRBV9 and TRBJ2-3, with 8 bases lining up with TRBD2. CDR3 length: 12 residues. CDR1 is SGDLS and CDR2 is YYNGEE in the germline V gene. The CDR3 region is CASSVSRGEQNF. The CDR3, as DNA: TGTGCCAGCAGCGTCTCGCGGGGGGAACAGAATTTT. The full variable domain, its missing parts supplied by reference TRBV9 and TRBJ2-3, is DSGVTQTPKHLITATGQRVTLRCSPRSGDLSVYWYQQSLDQGLQFLIQYYNGEERAKGNILERFSAQQFPDLHSELNLSSLELGDSALYFCASSVSRGEQNFGPGTRLTVL.

V gene TRBV3-1 (or the pseudogene TRBV3-2) combines with J gene TRBJ2-7; 7 bases align to TRBD2. V was pared by 1 base and J by 7 bases, with 10 bases of the junction left unmatched. This CDR3 is 15 amino acids long. The germline CDR1 and CDR2 sequences are LGHDT and YNNKEL (reference sequence). CDR3 nucleotides: TGTGCCAGCAGCCAAGGATGGGACTACCTAGGGGAGCAGTACTTC. The encoded protein is CASSQGWDYLGEQYF.